The sequence of this T cell receptor beta chain was determined in a study of metastatic and nonmetastatic thyroid tumors. Whole-study context: Across blood and tumor or nodule tissue, repertoires from malignant and benign thyroid patients were compared with one another.

Trimming left V 4 bases short and J 0 bases short, with 10 bases between. The germline V gene has CDR1 LNHNV and CDR2 YYDKDF (reference sequence). The CDR3 is made up of 14 amino acids. Treatment of any kind had been given to no patient before thyroid surgery. Per the original data handling: Between-group CDR3 differences, defined by clinicopathological status, yielded a distant-metastasis classifier for papillary thyroid cancer. TCRdb recomputed clones from the PCR reads via MiXCR. Here the V and J calls rest on TCRdb's processing, not on the authors' analysis. Of about 92,000 clones detected, around 14% appear once; the ten largest clones hold about 3.6%.

The TCR comes from a female donor with papillary thyroid cancer or a benign thyroid nodule (not recorded which). Some clones in this sample may be carry-over from other donors' samples. The J gene is TRBJ2-7, the V gene TRBV15; D is ambiguous. The sequencing sample was made of blood. CDR3 nucleotides: TGTGCCACCAGCATATCTACAGACTCCTACGAGCAGTACTTC. This translates into CATSISTDSYEQYF.